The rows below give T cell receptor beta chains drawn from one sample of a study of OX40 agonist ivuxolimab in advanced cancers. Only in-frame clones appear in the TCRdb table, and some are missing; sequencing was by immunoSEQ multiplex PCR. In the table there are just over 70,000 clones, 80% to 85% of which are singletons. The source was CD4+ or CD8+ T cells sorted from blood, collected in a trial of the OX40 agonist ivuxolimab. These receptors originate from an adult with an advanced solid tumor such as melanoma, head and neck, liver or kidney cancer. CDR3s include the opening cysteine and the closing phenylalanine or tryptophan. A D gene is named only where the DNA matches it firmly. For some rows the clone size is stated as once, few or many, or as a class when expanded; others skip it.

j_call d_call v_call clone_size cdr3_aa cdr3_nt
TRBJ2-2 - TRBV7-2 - CASSLLGGSGGELFF TGTGCCAGCAGCTTACTGGGGGGATCGGGCGGGGAGCTGTTTTTT
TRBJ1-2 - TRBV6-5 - CASSYPTLGVDYGYTF TGTGCCAGCAGTTACCCGACTTTGGGGGTCGACTATGGCTACACCTTC
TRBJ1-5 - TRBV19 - CASDRDRGMPQHF TGTGCCAGTGACCGAGACCGAGGCATGCCCCAGCATTTT
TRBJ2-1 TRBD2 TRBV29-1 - CSVGTSGRNEQFF TGCAGCGTGGGGACTAGCGGGAGGAATGAGCAGTTCTTC
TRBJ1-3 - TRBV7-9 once CASSHGASLYF TGTGCCAGCAGCCACGGGGCTTCACTATATTTT
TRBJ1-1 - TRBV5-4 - CASSFSSLRSTEAFF TGTGCCAGCAGCTTCAGCTCCCTACGGAGCACTGAAGCTTTCTTT
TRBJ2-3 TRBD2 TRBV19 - CASSSREVLGTDTQYF TGTGCCAGTAGCTCTCGGGAGGTCCTTGGAACAGATACGCAGTATTTT
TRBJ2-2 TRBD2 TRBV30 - CAWRRTRLAGGPTQGELFF TGTGCCTGGAGAAGGACTCGACTAGCGGGAGGGCCCACTCAAGGGGAGCTGTTTTTT
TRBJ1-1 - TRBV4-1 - CASSQADSNTEAFF TGCGCCAGCAGCCAAGCCGACAGCAACACTGAAGCTTTCTTT
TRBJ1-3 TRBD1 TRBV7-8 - CASSSRTGLSGNTIYF TGTGCCAGCAGCTCCCGGACAGGTCTCTCTGGAAACACCATATATTTT
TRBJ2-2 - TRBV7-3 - CASSHGGVNTGELFF TGTGCCAGCAGCCACGGCGGGGTGAACACCGGGGAGCTGTTTTTT
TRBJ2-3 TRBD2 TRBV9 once CASSVLSGRFYTQYF TGTGCCAGCAGCGTCTTGAGCGGGAGATTCTATACGCAGTATTTT
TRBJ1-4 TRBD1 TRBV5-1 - CASSLRGHEKLFF TGCGCCAGCAGCTTGAGGGGGCATGAAAAACTGTTTTTT
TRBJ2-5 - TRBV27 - CASSLRARQGGLQETQYF TGTGCCAGCAGTTTAAGAGCACGCCAGGGCGGCCTCCAAGAGACCCAGTACTTC
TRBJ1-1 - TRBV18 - CASSPWGTEAFF TGTGCCAGCTCACCGTGGGGCACTGAAGCTTTCTTT
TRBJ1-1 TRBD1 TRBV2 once CASRRQGGETEAFF TGTGCCAGCAGACGACAGGGGGGGGAGACTGAAGCTTTCTTT
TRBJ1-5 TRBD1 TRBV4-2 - CASSRLQGEPNQPQHF TGTGCCAGCAGCCGCTTACAGGGGGAGCCCAATCAGCCCCAGCATTTT
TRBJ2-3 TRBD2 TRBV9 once CASSVASGGLGDTQYF TGTGCCAGCAGCGTGGCCAGCGGGGGCCTGGGGGATACGCAGTATTTT
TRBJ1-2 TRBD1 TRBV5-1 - CASRRTGFEINYGYTF TGCGCCAGCAGACGGACAGGGTTCGAAATTAACTATGGCTACACCTTC
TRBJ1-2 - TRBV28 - CASRAAVNYGYTF TGTGCCAGCAGAGCCGCGGTAAACTATGGCTACACCTTC